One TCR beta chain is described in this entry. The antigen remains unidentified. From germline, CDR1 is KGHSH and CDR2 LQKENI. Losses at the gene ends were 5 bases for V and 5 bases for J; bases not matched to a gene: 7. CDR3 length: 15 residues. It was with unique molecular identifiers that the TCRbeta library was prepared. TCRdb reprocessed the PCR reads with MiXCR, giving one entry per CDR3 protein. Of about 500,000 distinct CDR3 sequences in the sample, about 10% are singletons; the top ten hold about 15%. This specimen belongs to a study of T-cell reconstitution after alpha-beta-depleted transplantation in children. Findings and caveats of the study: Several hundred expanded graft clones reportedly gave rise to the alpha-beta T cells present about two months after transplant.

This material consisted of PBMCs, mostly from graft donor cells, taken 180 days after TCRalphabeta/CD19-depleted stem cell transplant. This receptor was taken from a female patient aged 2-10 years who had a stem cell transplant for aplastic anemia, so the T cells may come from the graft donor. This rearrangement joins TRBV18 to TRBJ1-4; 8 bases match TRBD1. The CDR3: CASSLLRDRNEKLFF. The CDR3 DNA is TGTGCCAGCTCATTACTCCGGGACAGGAATGAAAAACTGTTTTTT.